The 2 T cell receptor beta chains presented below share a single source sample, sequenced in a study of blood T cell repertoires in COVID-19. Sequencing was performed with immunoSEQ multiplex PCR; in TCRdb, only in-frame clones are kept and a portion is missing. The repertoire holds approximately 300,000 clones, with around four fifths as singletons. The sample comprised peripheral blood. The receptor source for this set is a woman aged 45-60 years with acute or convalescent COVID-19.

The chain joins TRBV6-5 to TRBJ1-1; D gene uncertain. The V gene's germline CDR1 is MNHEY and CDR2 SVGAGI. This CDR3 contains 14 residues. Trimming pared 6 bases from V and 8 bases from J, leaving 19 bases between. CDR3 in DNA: TGTGCCAGCAGCCGAAAACCGGGAAACTGGGAAGCTTTCTTT. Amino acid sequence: CASSRKPGNWEAFF.

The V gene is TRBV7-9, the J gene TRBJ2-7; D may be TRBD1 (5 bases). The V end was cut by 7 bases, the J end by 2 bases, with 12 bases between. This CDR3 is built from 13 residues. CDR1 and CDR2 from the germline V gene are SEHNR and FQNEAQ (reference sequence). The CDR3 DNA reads TGTGCCAGCATGGGGCTAGTCCCCTACGAGCAGTACTTC. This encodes CASMGLVPYEQYF. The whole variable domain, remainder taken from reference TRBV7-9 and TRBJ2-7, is DTGVSQNPRHKITKRGQNVTFRCDPISEHNRLYWYRQTLGQGPEFLTYFQNEAQLEKSRLLSDRFSAERPKGSFSTLEIQRTEQGDSAMYLCASMGLVPYEQYFGPGTRLTVT.